This T cell receptor (beta chain) was identified in a study of blood T cell repertoires in COVID-19. Assay: immunoSEQ multiplex PCR; the TCRdb copy retains only in-frame clones and omits some. The sample contains approximately 500,000 clones, approximately 85% of which appear only once. CDR3 size: 14 residues. Germline V gene lookup returns CDR1 MNHNY and CDR2 SVGAGI (reference sequence). Trimming pared 4 bases from V and 1 base from J, leaving 11 bases between. The source material was peripheral blood. The chain recombines TRBV6-6 with TRBJ2-7, with D possibly being TRBD2 (5 bases). The source of this sequence is a human donor in a cohort sampled during active COVID-19. The CDR3 region has the DNA TGTGCCAGCAGTTCCGAGGGTCCTTCCTACGAGCAGTACTTC. Its protein product is CASSSEGPSYEQYF.